The rows below give T cell receptor beta chains drawn from one sample of a study of T cells in localized non-small cell lung cancer. Libraries were prepared by immunoSEQ multiplex PCR; TCRdb keeps only in-frame clonotypes and omits some of them. In the table there are around 9,000 clones, around two fifths of which are singletons. The specimen was lymph node tissue, collected before any cancer treatment. These receptor sequences come from a woman aged 35-75 years with stage I lung adenocarcinoma. CDR3s include the opening cysteine and the closing phenylalanine or tryptophan. Fields, in order: D gene, J gene, clone size, V gene, CDR3 DNA, CDR3 protein. D genes are given only for firm matches. Clone sizes are given selectively: once, few, many, or a class where the clone is expanded.

D gene: -; J gene: TRBJ1-5; clone size: -; V gene: TRBV19; CDR3 DNA: TGTGCCAGTAGCGACAGACCCAATCAGCCCCAGCATTTT; CDR3 protein: CASSDRPNQPQHF
D gene: -; J gene: TRBJ2-3; clone size: -; V gene: TRBV9; CDR3 DNA: TGTGCCAGCAGTAGGGGGACCCGCACAGATACGCAGTATTTT; CDR3 protein: CASSRGTRTDTQYF
D gene: -; J gene: TRBJ1-4; clone size: -; V gene: TRBV5-1; CDR3 DNA: TGCGCCAGCAGCTCCTCCGGGACGGAAAATGAAAAACTGTTTTTT; CDR3 protein: CASSSSGTENEKLFF
D gene: TRBD1; J gene: TRBJ2-6; clone size: -; V gene: TRBV19; CDR3 DNA: TGTGCCAGTAGTGCCCTACAGGGGGCTGGGGCCAACGTCCTGACTTTC; CDR3 protein: CASSALQGAGANVLTF
D gene: -; J gene: TRBJ1-1; clone size: -; V gene: TRBV5-1; CDR3 DNA: TGCGCCAGCAGCTTGGGCGGGAGGGAGACTGAAGCTTTCTTT; CDR3 protein: CASSLGGRETEAFF
D gene: -; J gene: TRBJ2-4; clone size: -; V gene: TRBV18; CDR3 DNA: TGTGCCAGCTCACCACTCACAGAGACCAAAAACATTCAGTACTTC; CDR3 protein: CASSPLTETKNIQYF
D gene: -; J gene: TRBJ1-1; clone size: few; V gene: TRBV11-3; CDR3 DNA: TGTGCCAGCAGCTCGTGGGACGGACGGAACACTGAAGCTTTCTTT; CDR3 protein: CASSSWDGRNTEAFF
D gene: TRBD1; J gene: TRBJ2-7; clone size: few; V gene: TRBV19; CDR3 DNA: TGTGCCAGTAGGCGGACAGGGGGGGACTACGAGCAGTACTTC; CDR3 protein: CASRRTGGDYEQYF
D gene: TRBD1; J gene: TRBJ1-2; clone size: -; V gene: TRBV19; CDR3 DNA: TGTGCCAGTAGCCCTTCGGGACAGGTTTATGGCTACACCTTC; CDR3 protein: CASSPSGQVYGYTF
D gene: -; J gene: TRBJ2-4; clone size: few; V gene: TRBV7-5; CDR3 DNA: TGTGCCAGCAGCCGCACCGGAGGCCCAAACATTCAGTACTTC; CDR3 protein: CASSRTGGPNIQYF
D gene: -; J gene: TRBJ2-2; clone size: -; V gene: TRBV6-8; CDR3 DNA: TGTGCCACCGGGACCCCTAACACCGGGGAGCTGTTTTTT; CDR3 protein: CATGTPNTGELFF
D gene: -; J gene: TRBJ1-5; clone size: -; V gene: TRBV19; CDR3 DNA: TGTGCCAGTAGAACATACCTGGGGAGCAATCAGCCCCAGCATTTT; CDR3 protein: CASRTYLGSNQPQHF
D gene: TRBD1; J gene: TRBJ1-2; clone size: -; V gene: TRBV19; CDR3 DNA: TGTGCCAGTAGTTCAAGGACAGGGACCTACACCTTC; CDR3 protein: CASSSRTGTYTF
D gene: -; J gene: TRBJ2-1; clone size: -; V gene: TRBV14; CDR3 DNA: TGTGCCAGCAGCCAAGCCGGGGACTTCCGATTCTACAATGAGCAGTTCTTC; CDR3 protein: CASSQAGDFRFYNEQFF
D gene: -; J gene: TRBJ1-5; clone size: once; V gene: TRBV10-3; CDR3 DNA: TGTGCCATCAGTGAGGGGCCCTATAGCAATCAGCCCCAGCATTTT; CDR3 protein: CAISEGPYSNQPQHF
D gene: -; J gene: TRBJ1-2; clone size: -; V gene: TRBV6-8; CDR3 DNA: TGTGCCAGCAGTGAGAGTAACGGGGCAGCCCAGAGTCACACCTTC; CDR3 protein: CASSESNGAAQSHTF
D gene: TRBD2; J gene: TRBJ2-2; clone size: -; V gene: TRBV10-2; CDR3 DNA: TGCGCCAGCAGTCCGGCGGGGGTCGCCGGGGAGCTGTTTTTT; CDR3 protein: CASSPAGVAGELFF
D gene: -; J gene: TRBJ1-2; clone size: few; V gene: TRBV4-1; CDR3 DNA: TGCGCCAGCAGCCAAGAGGCCTGGAACTATGGCTACACCTTC; CDR3 protein: CASSQEAWNYGYTF
D gene: -; J gene: TRBJ1-4; clone size: -; V gene: TRBV18; CDR3 DNA: TGTGCCAGCTCACCCGAAGCCACAGCAACTAATGAAAAACTGTTTTTT; CDR3 protein: CASSPEATATNEKLFF
D gene: -; J gene: TRBJ1-2; clone size: -; V gene: TRBV11-3; CDR3 DNA: TGTGCCAGCAGCCCTTATACGGGCCCTGGCGGCTACACCTTC; CDR3 protein: CASSPYTGPGGYTF
D gene: -; J gene: TRBJ2-7; clone size: -; V gene: TRBV19; CDR3 DNA: TGTGCCAGTAGTATGTCCCCTTCGGAGCAGTACTTC; CDR3 protein: CASSMSPSEQYF
D gene: -; J gene: TRBJ1-1; clone size: -; V gene: TRBV15; CDR3 DNA: TGTGCCACCAGCAGCTTGGCGCCGGGGGTTGAAGCTTTCTTT; CDR3 protein: CATSSLAPGVEAFF
D gene: -; J gene: TRBJ1-1; clone size: -; V gene: TRBV11-3; CDR3 DNA: TGTGCCAGCAGCTCCTCCTGGACGGGGGGCACTGAAGCTTTCTTT; CDR3 protein: CASSSSWTGGTEAFF
D gene: -; J gene: TRBJ2-3; clone size: -; V gene: TRBV9; CDR3 DNA: TGTGCCAGCGGTGGACTCCCGTTCACAGATACGCAGTATTTT; CDR3 protein: CASGGLPFTDTQYF
D gene: -; J gene: TRBJ1-1; clone size: -; V gene: TRBV6-8; CDR3 DNA: TGTGCCAGCAGTGAGGCCGGGGAGGTCTCTGAAGCTTTCTTT; CDR3 protein: CASSEAGEVSEAFF
D gene: TRBD1; J gene: TRBJ2-2; clone size: -; V gene: TRBV25-1; CDR3 DNA: TGTGCCAGCGGACGGACAGGGGAGATCGGGGAGCTGTTTTTT; CDR3 protein: CASGRTGEIGELFF
D gene: -; J gene: TRBJ2-7; clone size: -; V gene: TRBV6-8; CDR3 DNA: TGTGCCAGCAGTGAGTATAGACGCTACGAGCAGTACTTC; CDR3 protein: CASSEYRRYEQYF
D gene: -; J gene: TRBJ2-7; clone size: few; V gene: TRBV6-8; CDR3 DNA: TGTGCCAGCAGCCCGTCGACAGGCCCCTACGAGCAGTACTTC; CDR3 protein: CASSPSTGPYEQYF
D gene: -; J gene: TRBJ2-5; clone size: -; V gene: TRBV6-4; CDR3 DNA: TGTGCCAGCAGTTCCCGGGGCCAAAGGGGAGAGACCCAGTACTTC; CDR3 protein: CASSSRGQRGETQYF
D gene: TRBD1; J gene: TRBJ1-1; clone size: -; V gene: TRBV6-8; CDR3 DNA: TGTGCCAACAGTCGGGACAGGGGGCTGGTCACTGAAGCTTTCTTT; CDR3 protein: CANSRDRGLVTEAFF
D gene: TRBD1; J gene: TRBJ2-6; clone size: few; V gene: TRBV11-3; CDR3 DNA: TGTGCCAGCAGCCGATGGACAGGGGCTGTGGGGGCCAACGTCCTGACTTTC; CDR3 protein: CASSRWTGAVGANVLTF
D gene: TRBD1; J gene: TRBJ2-1; clone size: -; V gene: TRBV25-1; CDR3 DNA: TGTGCCAGCACCCCGGGACAGGGCTCCTACAATGAGCAGTTCTTC; CDR3 protein: CASTPGQGSYNEQFF
D gene: TRBD2; J gene: TRBJ2-3; clone size: -; V gene: TRBV9; CDR3 DNA: TGTGCCAGCAACGTGGCGGGGGGACTCACAGATACGCAGTATTTT; CDR3 protein: CASNVAGGLTDTQYF
D gene: -; J gene: TRBJ1-5; clone size: -; V gene: TRBV15; CDR3 DNA: TGTGCCACCAGCAGAGTAGGGCCAGGTCAGCCCCAGCATTTT; CDR3 protein: CATSRVGPGQPQHF
D gene: -; J gene: TRBJ1-2; clone size: -; V gene: TRBV12-5; CDR3 DNA: TGTGCCAGCAAAAGCCCTAGGGCGTATGGCTACACCTTC; CDR3 protein: CASKSPRAYGYTF
D gene: -; J gene: TRBJ1-5; clone size: -; V gene: TRBV4-1; CDR3 DNA: TGCGCCAGCAGCCAGTCCGGTCCTCAGCCCCAGCATTTT; CDR3 protein: CASSQSGPQPQHF
D gene: -; J gene: TRBJ1-4; clone size: few; V gene: TRBV19; CDR3 DNA: TGTGCCAGTAGTCGGGTCGGAGAAAAACTGTTTTTT; CDR3 protein: CASSRVGEKLFF
D gene: -; J gene: TRBJ1-5; clone size: -; V gene: TRBV18; CDR3 DNA: TGTGCCAGCTCACCACCGGGCAATCAGCCCCAGCATTTT; CDR3 protein: CASSPPGNQPQHF
D gene: -; J gene: TRBJ1-1; clone size: few; V gene: TRBV1; CDR3 DNA: TGCGCCAGCAGCCAAGGGCACACGAACACTGAAGCTTTCTTT; CDR3 protein: CASSQGHTNTEAFF
D gene: -; J gene: TRBJ1-3; clone size: -; V gene: TRBV30; CDR3 DNA: TGTGCCTGGAGTGTCTTCGTGGGATTCTCTGGAAACACCATATATTTT; CDR3 protein: CAWSVFVGFSGNTIYF
D gene: TRBD2; J gene: TRBJ2-1; clone size: few; V gene: TRBV11-1; CDR3 DNA: TGTGCCAGCAGCTTCCTGACTAGCGGGGGGTTCAATGAGCAGTTCTTC; CDR3 protein: CASSFLTSGGFNEQFF
D gene: -; J gene: TRBJ2-7; clone size: -; V gene: TRBV18; CDR3 DNA: TGTGCCAGCTCACCTGGCAGGGGGGTTGGCAAGCAGTACTTC; CDR3 protein: CASSPGRGVGKQYF
D gene: TRBD2; J gene: TRBJ2-7; clone size: -; V gene: TRBV29-1; CDR3 DNA: TGCAGCGTTGAAATCGCGGGGGACTACGAGCAGTACTTC; CDR3 protein: CSVEIAGDYEQYF
D gene: -; J gene: TRBJ2-2; clone size: -; V gene: TRBV1; CDR3 DNA: TGCGCCAGCAGCCAAGTCGGGCAAAACACCGGGGAGCTGTTTTTT; CDR3 protein: CASSQVGQNTGELFF
D gene: TRBD1; J gene: TRBJ1-1; clone size: -; V gene: TRBV18; CDR3 DNA: TGTGCCAGCTCCGGGACAGGGGGGGCTGAAGCTTTCTTT; CDR3 protein: CASSGTGGAEAFF
D gene: TRBD2; J gene: TRBJ2-1; clone size: few; V gene: TRBV6-8; CDR3 DNA: TGTGCCATCAGAGCCTCTAGCGGGGGCGTGGATGAGCAGTTCTTC; CDR3 protein: CAIRASSGGVDEQFF
D gene: -; J gene: TRBJ2-2; clone size: -; V gene: TRBV6-7; CDR3 DNA: TGTGCCAGCAGGGATCGACAGCCCGGGGAGCTGTTTTTT; CDR3 protein: CASRDRQPGELFF
D gene: -; J gene: TRBJ2-2; clone size: -; V gene: TRBV5-1; CDR3 DNA: TGCGCCAGCAGCTTGGAGGAGGCCGAACGGGGCGGGGAGCTGTTTTTT; CDR3 protein: CASSLEEAERGGELFF
D gene: -; J gene: TRBJ1-1; clone size: -; V gene: TRBV5-1; CDR3 DNA: TGCGCCAGCAGCTTGTCAGGAGGAGGAGGGACTGAAGCTTTCTTT; CDR3 protein: CASSLSGGGGTEAFF
D gene: -; J gene: TRBJ2-1; clone size: -; V gene: TRBV6-8; CDR3 DNA: TGTGCCGGTGGACGGGCCTACAATGAGCAGTTCTTC; CDR3 protein: CAGGRAYNEQFF
D gene: -; J gene: TRBJ1-1; clone size: few; V gene: TRBV23-1; CDR3 DNA: TGCGCCAGCAGTCACCCCGGCCTGAACACTGAAGCTTTCTTT; CDR3 protein: CASSHPGLNTEAFF